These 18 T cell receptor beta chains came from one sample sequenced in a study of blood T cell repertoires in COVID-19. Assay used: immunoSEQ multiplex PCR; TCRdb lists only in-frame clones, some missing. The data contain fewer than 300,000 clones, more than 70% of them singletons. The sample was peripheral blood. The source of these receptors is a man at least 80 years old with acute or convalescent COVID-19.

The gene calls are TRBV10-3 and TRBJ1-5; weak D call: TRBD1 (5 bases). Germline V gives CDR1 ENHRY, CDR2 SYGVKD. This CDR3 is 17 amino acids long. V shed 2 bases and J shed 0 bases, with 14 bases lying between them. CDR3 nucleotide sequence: TGTGCCATCAGTGAGAGCCCTGCCAGGGATAGCAATCAGCCCCAGCATTTT. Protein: CAISESPARDSNQPQHF.

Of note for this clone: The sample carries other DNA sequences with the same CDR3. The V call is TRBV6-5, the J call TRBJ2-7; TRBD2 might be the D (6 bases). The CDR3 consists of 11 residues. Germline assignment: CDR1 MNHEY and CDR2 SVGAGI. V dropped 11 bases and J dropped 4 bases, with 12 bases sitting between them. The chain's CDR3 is CAGGTSYEQYF. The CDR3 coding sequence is TGTGCCGGAGGGACCTCTTACGAGCAGTACTTC.

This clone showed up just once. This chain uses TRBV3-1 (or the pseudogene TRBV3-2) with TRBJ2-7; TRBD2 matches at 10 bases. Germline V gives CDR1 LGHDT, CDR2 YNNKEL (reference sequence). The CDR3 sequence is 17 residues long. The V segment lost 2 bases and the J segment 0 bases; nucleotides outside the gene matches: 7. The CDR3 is CASSQIASGRISYEQYF. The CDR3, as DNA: TGTGCCAGCAGCCAAATTGCTAGCGGGAGAATCTCCTACGAGCAGTACTTC.

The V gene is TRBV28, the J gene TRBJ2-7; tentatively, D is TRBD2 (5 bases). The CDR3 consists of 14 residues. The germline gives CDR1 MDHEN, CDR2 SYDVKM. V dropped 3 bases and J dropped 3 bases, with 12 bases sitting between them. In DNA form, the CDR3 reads TGTGCCAGCAGTTTTGGAGGTACTCTCTACGAGCAGTACTTC. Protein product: CASSFGGTLYEQYF.

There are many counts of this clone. CDR3 loop: CASSPGHRTGGLGEQYF. In DNA, the CDR3 is TGTGCCAGCAGCCCAGGTCATAGGACAGGGGGGCTGGGGGAGCAGTACTTC. This chain joins TRBV28 and TRBJ2-7; TRBD1 matches at 10 bases. The CDR3 consists of 17 residues. Germline V gene sequence: CDR1 MDHEN, CDR2 SYDVKM. J lost 7 bases, V lost 6 bases, and 18 bases had no gene match.

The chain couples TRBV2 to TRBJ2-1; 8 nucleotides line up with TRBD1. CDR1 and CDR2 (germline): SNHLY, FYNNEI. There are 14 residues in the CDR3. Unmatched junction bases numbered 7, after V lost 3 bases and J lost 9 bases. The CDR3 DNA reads TGTGCCAGCAGTGATCGGACAGGGTATATTGAGCAGTTCTTC. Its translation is CASSDRTGYIEQFF.

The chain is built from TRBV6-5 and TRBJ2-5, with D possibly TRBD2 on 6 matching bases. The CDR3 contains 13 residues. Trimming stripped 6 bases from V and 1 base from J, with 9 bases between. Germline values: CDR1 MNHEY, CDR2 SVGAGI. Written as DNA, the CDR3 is TGTGCCAGCAGGGAGGGGACCCAAGAGACCCAGTACTTC. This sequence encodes CASREGTQETQYF.

DNA for the CDR3: TGTGCCAGCAGCGTAGGGGCGGGGGGATTACAAGAGACCCAGTACTTC. This sequence encodes CASSVGAGGLQETQYF. The chain links TRBV9 to TRBJ2-5; TRBD2 aligns across 8 bases. Per germline, CDR1 SGDLS and CDR2 YYNGEE. V was pared by 0 bases and J by 2 bases, with 6 bases of the junction left unmatched. CDR3 length: 16 residues.

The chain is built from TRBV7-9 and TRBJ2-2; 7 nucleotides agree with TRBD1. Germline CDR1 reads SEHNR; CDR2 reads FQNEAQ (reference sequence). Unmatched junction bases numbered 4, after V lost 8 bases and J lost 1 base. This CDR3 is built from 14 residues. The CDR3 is CASAAGGNTGELFF. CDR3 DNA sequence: TGTGCCAGCGCCGCAGGGGGGAACACCGGGGAGCTGTTTTTT. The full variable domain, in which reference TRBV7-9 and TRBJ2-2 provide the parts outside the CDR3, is DTGVSQNPRHKITKRGQNVTFRCDPISEHNRLYWYRQTLGQGPEFLTYFQNEAQLEKSRLLSDRFSAERPKGSFSTLEIQRTEQGDSAMYLCASAAGGNTGELFFGEGSRLTVL.

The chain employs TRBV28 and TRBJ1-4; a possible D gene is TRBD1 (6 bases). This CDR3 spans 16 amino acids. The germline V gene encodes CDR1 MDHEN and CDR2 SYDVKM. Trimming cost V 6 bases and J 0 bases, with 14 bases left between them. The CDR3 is CASRRAGAATNEKLFF. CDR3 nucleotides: TGTGCCAGCAGACGTGCAGGGGCTGCAACTAATGAAAAACTGTTTTTT.

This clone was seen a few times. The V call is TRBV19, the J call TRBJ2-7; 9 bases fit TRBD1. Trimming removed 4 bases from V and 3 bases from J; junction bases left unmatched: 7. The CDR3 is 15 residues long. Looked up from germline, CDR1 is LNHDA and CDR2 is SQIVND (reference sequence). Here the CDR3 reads CASSTPGQGNYEQYF. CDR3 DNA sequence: TGTGCCAGTAGTACTCCGGGACAGGGCAACTACGAGCAGTACTTC.

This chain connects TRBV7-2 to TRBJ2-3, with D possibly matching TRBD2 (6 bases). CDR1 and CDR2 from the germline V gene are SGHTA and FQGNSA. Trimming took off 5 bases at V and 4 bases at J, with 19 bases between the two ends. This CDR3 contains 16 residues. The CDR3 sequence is CASSVRPTRWSDTQYF. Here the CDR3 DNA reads TGTGCCAGCAGCGTCCGCCCGACTAGATGGTCAGATACGCAGTATTTT.

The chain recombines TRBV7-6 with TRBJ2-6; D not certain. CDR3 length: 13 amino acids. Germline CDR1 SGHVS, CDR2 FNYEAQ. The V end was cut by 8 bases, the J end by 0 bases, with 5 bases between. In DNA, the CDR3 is TGTGCCAGCGGGCCCTCTGGGGCCAACGTCCTGACTTTC. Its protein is CASGPSGANVLTF.

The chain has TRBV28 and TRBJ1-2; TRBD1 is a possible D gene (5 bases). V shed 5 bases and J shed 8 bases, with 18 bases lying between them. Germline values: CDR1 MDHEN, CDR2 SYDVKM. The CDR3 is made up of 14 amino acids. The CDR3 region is CASSDLTQEKGYTF. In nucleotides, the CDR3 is TGTGCCAGCAGTGACCTCACACAGGAAAAGGGCTACACCTTC.

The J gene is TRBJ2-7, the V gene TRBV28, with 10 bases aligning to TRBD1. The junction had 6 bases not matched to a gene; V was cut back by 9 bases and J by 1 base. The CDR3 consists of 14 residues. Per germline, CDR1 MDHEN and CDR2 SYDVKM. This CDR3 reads CASHGQGESYEQYF. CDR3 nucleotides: TGTGCCAGTCATGGACAGGGGGAATCCTACGAGCAGTACTTC.

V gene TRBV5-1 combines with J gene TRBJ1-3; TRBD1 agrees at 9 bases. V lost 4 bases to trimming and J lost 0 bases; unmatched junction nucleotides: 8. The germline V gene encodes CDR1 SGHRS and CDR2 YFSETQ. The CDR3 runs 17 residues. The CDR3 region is CASSQTGTGSSGNTIYF. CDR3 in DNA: TGCGCCAGCAGCCAGACCGGGACAGGGAGCTCTGGAAACACCATATATTTT.

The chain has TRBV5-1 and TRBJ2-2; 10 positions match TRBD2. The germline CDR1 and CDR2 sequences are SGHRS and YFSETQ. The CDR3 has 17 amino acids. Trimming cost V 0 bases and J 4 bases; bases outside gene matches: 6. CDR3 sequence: CASSLDPSGGLTGELFF. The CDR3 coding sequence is TGCGCCAGCAGCTTGGATCCTAGCGGGGGCCTCACCGGGGAGCTGTTTTTT.

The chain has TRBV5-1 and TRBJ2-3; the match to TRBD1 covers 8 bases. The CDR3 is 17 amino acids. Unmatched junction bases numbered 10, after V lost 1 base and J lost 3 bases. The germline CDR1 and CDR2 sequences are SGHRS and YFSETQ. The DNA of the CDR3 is TGCGCCAGCAGCTTGTCGAGCAGGGGGCCGGGGACAGATACGCAGTATTTT. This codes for CASSLSSRGPGTDTQYF.